This T cell receptor beta chain was captured in a study of vaccination effects on CD4 cells after COVID-19. V lost 2 bases, J lost 8 bases, and 13 bases lay in between. The CDR3 extends over 14 amino acids. The V gene's germline CDR1 is SGHNT and CDR2 YYREEE (reference sequence). Prior to sequencing, the ViraFEST assay stimulated PBMC with viral peptide pools, which expanded the antigen-specific CD4+ T cells. Isolating CD4+ T cells followed more than 9 days of culture. Each vaccine recipient was nucleocapsid antibody negative and had no prior SARS-CoV-2 infection. The assay was immunoSEQ multiplex PCR, and TCRdb's table has in-frame clones only and misses some. The data show about 73,000 clones, 65% to 75% seen once. Concerning this clone: What it binds is unknown.

This specimen was CD4+ T cells from PBMCs cultured with HCoV-NL63 spike peptides, taken before COVID-19 vaccination. The chain combines TRBV5-4 with TRBJ1-4; D is unclear. The receptor's source is a human donor who received a COVID-19 vaccine. CDR3 sequence (DNA): TGTGCCAGCAGCTTCGCAGGAAGCAGGGAAAAACTGTTTTTT. It encodes CASSFAGSREKLFF.